The present T cell receptor beta chain was sequenced within a study of blood T cells in healthy people across ages. Overall study context: Capture by template switching was about one barcoded beta molecule per two T cells.

A second PCR, run for roughly 7 to 11 cycles, used a sample-barcoded 5' primer plus a J-beta primer mix. Per sample, CDR3-containing paired-end reads numbered at least 2.5 million. Using its own MiXCR run on the 5' RACE reads, TCRdb lists one record per CDR3 protein. The sample records about 670,000 distinct CDR3 sequences, more than 45% being singletons. Germline CDR1 LGHDT, CDR2 YNNKEL (reference sequence). Trimming removed 1 base at V and 8 bases at J, with 11 bases between. The CDR3 covers 14 residues. Sequences were obtained from blood. V and J are TRBV3-1 and TRBJ2-2; possible D gene TRBD2, 6 bases. The receptor's source is a woman aged 80 or over in good health. The CDR3 here is CASSQVGGAGELFF. The CDR3, as DNA: TGTGCCAGCAGCCAAGTAGGCGGGGCAGGGGAGCTGTTTTTT.